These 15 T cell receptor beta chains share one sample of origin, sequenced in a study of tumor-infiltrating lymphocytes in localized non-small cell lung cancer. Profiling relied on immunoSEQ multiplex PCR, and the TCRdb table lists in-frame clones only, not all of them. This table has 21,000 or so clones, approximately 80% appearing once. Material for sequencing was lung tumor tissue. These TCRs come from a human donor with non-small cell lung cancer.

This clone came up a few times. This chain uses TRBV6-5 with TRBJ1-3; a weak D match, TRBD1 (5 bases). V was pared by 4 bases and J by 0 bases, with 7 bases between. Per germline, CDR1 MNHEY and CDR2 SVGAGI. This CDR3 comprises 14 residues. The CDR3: CASSSTVSGNTIYF. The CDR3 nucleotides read TGTGCCAGCAGTTCGACAGTCTCTGGAAACACCATATATTTT.

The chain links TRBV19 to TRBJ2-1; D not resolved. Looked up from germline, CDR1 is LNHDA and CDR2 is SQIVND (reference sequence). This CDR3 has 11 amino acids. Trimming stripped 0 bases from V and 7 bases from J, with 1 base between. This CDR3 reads CASSIENEQFF. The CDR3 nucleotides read TGTGCCAGTAGTATAGAAAATGAGCAGTTCTTC.

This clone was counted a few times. CDR3 DNA sequence: TGTGCCAGCCAACCGACAGGGCTGACTGAAGCTTTCTTT. This codes for CASQPTGLTEAFF. The V gene is TRBV19, the J gene TRBJ1-1, with TRBD1 identical over 7 bases. After removal of 9 bases from V and 5 bases from J, the junction contained 9 bases not matched to a gene. The CDR3 runs 13 residues. The germline CDR1 and CDR2 sequences are LNHDA and SQIVND (reference sequence). The full variable domain, rest sourced from reference TRBV19 and TRBJ1-1, is DGGITQSPKYLFRKEGQNVTLSCEQNLNHDAMYWYRQDPGQGLRLIYYSQIVNDFQKGDIAEGYSVSREKKESFPLTVTSAQKNPTAFYLCASQPTGLTEAFFGQGTRLTVV.

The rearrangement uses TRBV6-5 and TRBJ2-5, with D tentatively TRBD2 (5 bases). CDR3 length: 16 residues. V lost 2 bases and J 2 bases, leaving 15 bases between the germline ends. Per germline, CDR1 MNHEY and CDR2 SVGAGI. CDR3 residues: CASSYQPNSGQETQYF. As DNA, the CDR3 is TGTGCCAGCAGTTACCAACCCAACAGCGGACAAGAGACCCAGTACTTC.

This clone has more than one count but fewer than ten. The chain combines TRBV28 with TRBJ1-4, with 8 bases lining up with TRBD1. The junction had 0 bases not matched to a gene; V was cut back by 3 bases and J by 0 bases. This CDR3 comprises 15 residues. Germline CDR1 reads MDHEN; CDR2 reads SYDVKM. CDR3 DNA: TGTGCCAGCAGTTTGGGACAGGCAACTAATGAAAAACTGTTTTTT. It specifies CASSLGQATNEKLFF.

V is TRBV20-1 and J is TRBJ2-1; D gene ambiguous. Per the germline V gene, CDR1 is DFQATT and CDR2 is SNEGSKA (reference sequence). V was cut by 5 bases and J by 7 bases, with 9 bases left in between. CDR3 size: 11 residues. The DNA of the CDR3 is TGCAGTGCTGCCCGGCTGAATGAGCAGTTCTTC. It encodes CSAARLNEQFF.

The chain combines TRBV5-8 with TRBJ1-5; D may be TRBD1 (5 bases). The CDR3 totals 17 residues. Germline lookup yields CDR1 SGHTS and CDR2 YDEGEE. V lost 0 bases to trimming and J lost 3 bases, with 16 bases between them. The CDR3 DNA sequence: TGTGCCAGCAGCTTGGGCAGGGCCACGGCTTACAATCAGCCCCAGCATTTT. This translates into CASSLGRATAYNQPQHF.

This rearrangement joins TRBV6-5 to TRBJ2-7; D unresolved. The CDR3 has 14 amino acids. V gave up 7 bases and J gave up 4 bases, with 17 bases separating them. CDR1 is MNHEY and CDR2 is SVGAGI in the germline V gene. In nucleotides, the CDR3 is TGTGCCAGCACCACCCAGGACGAGAAGTACGAGCAGTACTTC. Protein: CASTTQDEKYEQYF.

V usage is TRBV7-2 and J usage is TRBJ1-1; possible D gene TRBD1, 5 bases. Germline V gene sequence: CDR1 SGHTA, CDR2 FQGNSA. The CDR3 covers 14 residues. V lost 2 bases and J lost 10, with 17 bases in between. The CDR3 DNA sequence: TGTGCCAGCAGCTTACTAGGGGAACCCGATGGAGCTTTCTTT. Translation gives CASSLLGEPDGAFF.

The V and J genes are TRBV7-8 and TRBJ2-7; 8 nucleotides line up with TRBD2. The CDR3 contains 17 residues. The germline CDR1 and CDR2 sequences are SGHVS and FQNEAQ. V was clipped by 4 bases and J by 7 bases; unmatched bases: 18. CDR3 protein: CASSSRGVSGTSGEQYF. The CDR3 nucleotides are TGTGCCAGCAGCTCTCGAGGGGTTAGCGGGACCTCGGGGGAGCAGTACTTC.

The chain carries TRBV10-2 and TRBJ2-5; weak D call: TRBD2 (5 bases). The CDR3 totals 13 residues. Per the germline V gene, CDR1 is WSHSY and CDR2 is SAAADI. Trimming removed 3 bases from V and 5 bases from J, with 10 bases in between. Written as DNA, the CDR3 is TGCGCCAGCAGTGAAACTAGTTATGAGACCCAGTACTTC. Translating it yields CASSETSYETQYF.

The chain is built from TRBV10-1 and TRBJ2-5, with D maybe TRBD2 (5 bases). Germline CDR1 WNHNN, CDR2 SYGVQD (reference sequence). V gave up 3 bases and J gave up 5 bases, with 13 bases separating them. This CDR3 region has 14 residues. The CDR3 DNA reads TGCGCCAGCAGTGAACGCCTAGCCCCGGAGACCCAGTACTTC. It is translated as CASSERLAPETQYF.

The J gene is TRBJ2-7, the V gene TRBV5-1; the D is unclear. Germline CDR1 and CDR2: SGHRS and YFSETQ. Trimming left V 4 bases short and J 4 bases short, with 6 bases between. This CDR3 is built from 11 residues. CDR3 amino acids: CASSPGYEQYF. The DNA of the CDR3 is TGCGCCAGCAGCCCGGGTTACGAGCAGTACTTC.

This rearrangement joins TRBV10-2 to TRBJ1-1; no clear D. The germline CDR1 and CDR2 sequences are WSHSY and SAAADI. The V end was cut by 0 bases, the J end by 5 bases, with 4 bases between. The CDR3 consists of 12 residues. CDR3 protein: CASSESATEAFF. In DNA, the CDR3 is TGCGCCAGCAGTGAGTCTGCTACTGAAGCTTTCTTT.

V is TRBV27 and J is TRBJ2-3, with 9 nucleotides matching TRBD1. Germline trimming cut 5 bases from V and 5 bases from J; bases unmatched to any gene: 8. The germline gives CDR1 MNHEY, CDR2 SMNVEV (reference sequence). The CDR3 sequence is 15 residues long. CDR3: CASSANRGRIDTQYF. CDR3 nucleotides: TGTGCCAGCAGTGCGAACAGGGGGCGTATAGATACGCAGTATTTT.